A single sample gave rise to the 21 T cell receptor beta chains below, sequenced in a study of beta chain features in type 1 diabetes (dated by TCRdb to the late 2010s). What the work shows at the level of the full study, not this receptor alone: Type 1 diabetes patients showed a moderate but significant shortening of TCRB CDR3 length in all four CD4+ subsets.

Library preparation used the immunoSEQ multiplex PCR assay. All of the isolated RNA was reverse transcribed with the High Capacity cDNA Reverse Transcription Kit, so expressed TCRB transcripts were sequenced. The immuneACCESS repertoire file appears here via TCRdb, limited to in-frame rearrangements. These files lack a portion of the clones; in checked studies, under half of the deficit traces to unresolved V genes, and the cause of the others is not known. Here the sample has under 300,000 clones; over 20% occur a single time. The ten largest clones represent 0.028% of the sample. No antigen has been assigned to these receptors. Input material: naive CD4+ T cells from blood. The meaning of the sample's cell subset or site label: true naive CD4+ T cells. These receptors originate from a woman between 35 and 50 years old with type 1 diabetes.

This clone was seen only a few times. The rearrangement joins TRBV28 to TRBJ2-6, with 7 bases identical to TRBD1. Unmatched junction bases numbered 7, after V lost 3 bases and J lost 2 bases. Germline lookup yields CDR1 MDHEN and CDR2 SYDVKM. This CDR3 comprises 17 residues. The CDR3 DNA sequence: TGTGCCAGCAGTTTCCATCAACAGGGGACTGGGGCCAACGTCCTGACTTTC. It codes for CASSFHQQGTGANVLTF.

V and J are TRBV29-1 and TRBJ2-5; TRBD2 matches 10 bases. CDR1 and CDR2 (germline): SQVTM, ANQGSEA. The CDR3 extends over 14 amino acids. Germline trimming cut 4 bases from V and 5 bases from J; bases unmatched to any gene: 7. The CDR3 sequence is CSVVLAGLVETQYF. The CDR3 DNA reads as TGCAGCGTTGTACTAGCGGGGCTTGTGGAGACCCAGTACTTC.

This chain links TRBV9 with TRBJ1-4; D might be TRBD1 (5 bases). The CDR3 covers 13 residues. V lost 5 bases and J lost 3, with 8 bases in between. Looked up from germline, CDR1 is SGDLS and CDR2 is YYNGEE. The CDR3 sequence: CASRGASNEKLFF. The DNA of the CDR3 is TGTGCCAGCAGAGGGGCGTCTAATGAAAAACTGTTTTTT.

The DNA of the CDR3 is TGTGCCAGCAGCGTAGATAGCGGACGGTACAATGAGCAGTTCTTC. As protein: CASSVDSGRYNEQFF. The gene calls are TRBV9 and TRBJ2-1; D is possibly TRBD2 (6 bases). V dropped 0 bases and J dropped 4 bases, with 11 bases sitting between them. Per germline, CDR1 SGDLS and CDR2 YYNGEE. CDR3 length equals 15 residues. Filled out from reference TRBV9 and TRBJ2-1, the complete variable domain reads DSGVTQTPKHLITATGQRVTLRCSPRSGDLSVYWYQQSLDQGLQFLIQYYNGEERAKGNILERFSAQQFPDLHSELNLSSLELGDSALYFCASSVDSGRYNEQFFGPGTRLTVL.

The chain carries TRBV19 and TRBJ2-5; D remains ambiguous. The germline CDR1 and CDR2 sequences are LNHDA and SQIVND (reference sequence). CDR3 length equals 11 residues. Trimming removed 6 bases at V and 4 bases at J, with 6 bases between. CDR3 nucleotides: TGTGCCAGTAGAATCGGAGAGACCCAGTACTTC. Amino acids: CASRIGETQYF.

Note on this clone: The CDR3 does not end in the conserved phenylalanine or tryptophan, so this is likely a read error. The DNA is left out, because the CDR3 cannot be placed on it with certainty; the CDR3 is given as TCRdb lists it. J is TRBJ1-1 and V is TRBV5-4; the table gives TRBD1 as D, unverified against the DNA. Germline values: CDR1 SGHNT, CDR2 YYREEE (reference sequence). Inclusive of both ends, the CDR3 amounts to 16 amino acids. CDR3 sequence reads: CASSPDLAGQGKPEFG.

In this sample, this clone turned up a few times. The chain uses TRBV30 and TRBJ1-4; tentative D call: TRBD1 (5 bases). The CDR3 loop spans 16 amino acids. With 3 bases removed from V and 1 base from J, the gap between germline ends came to 15 bases. Per the germline V gene, CDR1 is GTSNPN and CDR2 is SVGIG (reference sequence). CDR3 residues: CAWSLSAGGTNEKLFF. The CDR3 nucleotides read TGTGCCTGGAGCCTTTCGGCCGGGGGAACTAATGAAAAACTGTTTTTT.

This sequence joins TRBV28 and TRBJ2-5; 11 positions match TRBD1. The J segment lost 3 bases and the V segment lost 3 bases, leaving 6 bases of the junction unmatched. Germline-derived CDR1 and CDR2 are MDHEN and SYDVKM. The CDR3 length is 16 residues. The CDR3 loop reads CASSLGRGQGEETQYF. The CDR3 bases are TGTGCCAGCAGTTTGGGTAGGGGACAGGGGGAAGAGACCCAGTACTTC. Drawing the rest from reference TRBV28 and TRBJ2-5, the complete variable domain is DVKVTQSSRYLVKRTGEKVFLECVQDMDHENMFWYRQDPGLGLRLIYFSYDVKMKEKGDIPEGYSVSREKKERFSLILESASTNQTSMYLCASSLGRGQGEETQYFGPGTRLLVL.

The chain joins TRBV29-1 to TRBJ2-2, with D maybe TRBD1 (6 bases). The CDR3 has 15 residues. The V and J ends lost 0 bases and 2 bases respectively, with 10 bases between them. Per germline, CDR1 SQVTM and CDR2 ANQGSEA. CDR3 bases: TGCAGCGTTGAAGATCAGGGGAGAAACACCGGGGAGCTGTTTTTT. It is translated as CSVEDQGRNTGELFF.

The chain carries TRBV4-3 and TRBJ2-1; 14 bases are a match to TRBD2. The CDR3 has 16 residues. Trimming removed 0 bases from V and 7 bases from J; junction bases left unmatched: 2. Germline CDR1 reads LGHNA; CDR2 reads YSLEER. The CDR3 spells CASSQETSGRGNEQFF. CDR3 DNA: TGCGCCAGCAGCCAAGAGACTAGCGGGAGGGGGAATGAGCAGTTCTTC.

The chain links TRBV11-3 to TRBJ2-3, with a possible D match to TRBD2 (5 bases). The germline CDR1 and CDR2 sequences are SGHNT and YENEEA. V gave up 3 bases and J gave up 9 bases, with 10 bases separating them. The CDR3 has 12 residues. The CDR3 region has the DNA TGTGCCAGCAGCTTCCCAGGCGGGACGCAGTATTTT. Translated, it gives CASSFPGGTQYF.

This clone has only a few counts. The chain recombines TRBV5-6 with TRBJ2-1; D is possibly TRBD2 (5 bases). This CDR3 has 12 residues. Trimming took 5 bases from V and 8 from J, leaving 11 bases between them. Germline lookup yields CDR1 SGHDT and CDR2 YYEEEE. CDR3: CASSPRGYEQFF. The CDR3 DNA sequence: TGTGCCAGCAGTCCCCGGGGTTATGAGCAGTTCTTC.

The V gene is TRBV30, the J gene TRBJ2-7; 7 bases align to TRBD1. The CDR3 length is 13 residues. V lost 2 bases, J lost 4 bases, and 5 bases stayed unmatched. CDR1 and CDR2 from the germline V gene are GTSNPN and SVGIG (reference sequence). Written as DNA, the CDR3 is TGTGCCTGGAGTCGACAGGGTGCTTACGAGCAGTACTTC. Residues: CAWSRQGAYEQYF.

This chain connects TRBV30 to TRBJ2-7; weak D call: TRBD2 (6 bases). V was clipped by 5 bases and J by 3 bases, with 11 bases between them. This CDR3 spans 12 amino acids. Germline V gene sequence: CDR1 GTSNPN, CDR2 SVGIG (reference sequence). DNA for the CDR3: TGTGCCTGGGCGGACTATATCTACGAGCAGTACTTC. It encodes CAWADYIYEQYF.

V gene TRBV6-5 combines with J gene TRBJ1-1, with a weak D call TRBD1 (6 bases). Germline V lookup: CDR1 MNHEY, CDR2 SVGAGI. Trimming shortened V by 6 bases and J by 0 bases, and 11 bases separated the two germline ends. This CDR3 comprises 14 residues. The chain's CDR3 is CASSLDRLNTEAFF. The CDR3 DNA reads TGTGCCAGCAGCTTAGACAGGTTGAACACTGAAGCTTTCTTT.

The gene calls are TRBV30 and TRBJ2-7; possible D gene TRBD1, 6 bases. The CDR3 contains 14 residues. The germline V gene encodes CDR1 GTSNPN and CDR2 SVGIG (reference sequence). V was cut by 4 bases and J by 3 bases, with 16 bases left in between. CDR3 coding DNA: TGTGCCTGGAATACCGGGACAACATTCTACGAGCAGTACTTC. It codes for CAWNTGTTFYEQYF.

In this sample, this clone turned up a few times. The V gene is TRBV5-4, the J gene TRBJ2-3; 13 bases fit TRBD2. The V gene end was trimmed by 1 base and the J gene end by 3 bases; junction bases not matched to a gene: 5. The CDR3 loop spans 17 amino acids. Germline V gene data show CDR1 as SGHNT and CDR2 as YYREEE (reference sequence). For the CDR3, the DNA is TGTGCCAGCAGCTTGAAACTAGCGGGGGGGACAACAGATACGCAGTATTTT. As protein: CASSLKLAGGTTDTQYF.

The chain joins TRBV25-1 to TRBJ1-1; D is perhaps TRBD1 (5 bases). CDR3 length equals 13 residues. CDR1 is MGHDK, CDR2 SYGVNS, per germline. The V and J ends lost 6 bases and 0 bases respectively, with 8 bases between them. CDR3 sequence: CASRQAMNTEAFF. The CDR3 DNA sequence: TGTGCCAGCAGACAGGCTATGAACACTGAAGCTTTCTTT. The entire variable domain, with the rest obtained from reference TRBV25-1 and TRBJ1-1, is as follows: EADIYQTPRYLVIGTGKKITLECSQTMGHDKMYWYQQDPGMELHLIHYSYGVNSTEKGDLSSESTVSRIRTEHFPLTLESARPSHTSQYLCASRQAMNTEAFFGQGTRLTVV.

This clone was picked up a small number of times. The chain links TRBV7-2 to TRBJ2-6, with D perhaps matching TRBD2 (5 bases). The CDR3 contains 18 residues. CDR1 SGHTA and CDR2 FQGNSA come from the germline V gene. The V end lost 3 bases, the J end lost 4 bases, and 19 bases lay between the germline ends. The CDR3 coding sequence is TGTGCCAGCAGCTTCCTATTCGCGGGTCCACCCGGGGCCAACGTCCTGACTTTC. Translating gives CASSFLFAGPPGANVLTF.

In this sample, this clone turned up a few times. The chain links TRBV5-1 to TRBJ1-6; 7 nucleotides match TRBD1. The CDR3 loop spans 14 amino acids. Germline V gene sequence: CDR1 SGHRS, CDR2 YFSETQ. The ends lost 4 bases at V and 12 bases at J; junction bases unmatched: 10. CDR3 sequence (DNA): TGCGCCAGCAGCCGGACAGGAGAGGCGCGACCCCTCCACTTT. Protein sequence: CASSRTGEARPLHF.

This clone showed up just a few times. The rearrangement joins TRBV2 to TRBJ2-7; TRBD2 agrees at 12 bases. The length of the CDR3 is 12 residues. After removal of 9 bases from V and 7 bases from J, the junction contained 4 bases not matched to a gene. CDR1 and CDR2 from the germline V gene are SNHLY and FYNNEI. CDR3 sequence: CASRLAGAEQYF. CDR3 coding DNA: TGTGCCAGTAGACTAGCGGGAGCTGAGCAGTACTTC.